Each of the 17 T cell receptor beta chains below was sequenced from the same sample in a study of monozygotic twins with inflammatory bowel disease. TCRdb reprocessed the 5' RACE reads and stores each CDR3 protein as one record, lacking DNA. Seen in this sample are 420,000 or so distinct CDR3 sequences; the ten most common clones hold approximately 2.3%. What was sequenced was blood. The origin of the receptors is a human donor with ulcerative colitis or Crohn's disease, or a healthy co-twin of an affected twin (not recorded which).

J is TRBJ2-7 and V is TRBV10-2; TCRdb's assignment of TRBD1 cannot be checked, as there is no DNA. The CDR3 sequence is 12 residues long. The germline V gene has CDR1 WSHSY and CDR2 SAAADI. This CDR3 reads CASSETGNGQYF.

The CDR3 loop is CVSSPGQGPQETQYF. The chain joins TRBV5-5 to TRBJ2-5; checking the TCRdb D call of TRBD1 is not possible without DNA. Germline lookup yields CDR1 SGHKS and CDR2 YYEKEE (reference sequence). The CDR3 is 15 residues long.

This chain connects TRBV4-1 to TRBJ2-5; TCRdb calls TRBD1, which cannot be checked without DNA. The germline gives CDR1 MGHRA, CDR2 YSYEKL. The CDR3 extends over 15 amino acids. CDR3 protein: CASSQVPNREETQYF.

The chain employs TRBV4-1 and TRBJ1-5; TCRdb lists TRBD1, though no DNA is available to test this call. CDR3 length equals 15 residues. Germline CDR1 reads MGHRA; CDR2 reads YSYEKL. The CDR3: CASSQDRGYNQPQHF.

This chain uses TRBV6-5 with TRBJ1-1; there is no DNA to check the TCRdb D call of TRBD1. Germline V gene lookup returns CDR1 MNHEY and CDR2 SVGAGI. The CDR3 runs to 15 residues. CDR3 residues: CASSFTQGAYTEAFF.

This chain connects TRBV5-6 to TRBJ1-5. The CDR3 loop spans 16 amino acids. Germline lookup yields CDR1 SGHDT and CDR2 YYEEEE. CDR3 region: CASSSQGQYSNQPQHF.

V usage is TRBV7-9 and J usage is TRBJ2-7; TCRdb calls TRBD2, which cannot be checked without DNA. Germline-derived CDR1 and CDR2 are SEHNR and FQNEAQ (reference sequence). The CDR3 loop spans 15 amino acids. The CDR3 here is CASSLAGHPRDEQYF.

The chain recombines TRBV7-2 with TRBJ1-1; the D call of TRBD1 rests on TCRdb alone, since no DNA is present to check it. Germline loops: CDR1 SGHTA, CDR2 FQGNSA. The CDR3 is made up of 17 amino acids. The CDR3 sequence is CASSLVPPTWGSTEAFF.

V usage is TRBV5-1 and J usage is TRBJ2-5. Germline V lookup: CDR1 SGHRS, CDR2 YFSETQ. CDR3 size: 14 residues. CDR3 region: CASSLGGVQETQYF.

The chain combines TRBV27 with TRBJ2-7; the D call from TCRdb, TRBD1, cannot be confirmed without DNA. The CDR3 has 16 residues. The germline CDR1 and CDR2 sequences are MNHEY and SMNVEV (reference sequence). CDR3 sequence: CASSLSRTGESYEQYF.

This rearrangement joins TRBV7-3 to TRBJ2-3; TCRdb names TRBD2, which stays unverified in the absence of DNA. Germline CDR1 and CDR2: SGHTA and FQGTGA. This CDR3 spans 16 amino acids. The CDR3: CASSLLAGAGTDTQYF.

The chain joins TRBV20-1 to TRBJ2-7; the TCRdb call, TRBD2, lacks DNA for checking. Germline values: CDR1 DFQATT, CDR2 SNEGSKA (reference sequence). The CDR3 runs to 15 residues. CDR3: CSARPSGIAIDEQYF.

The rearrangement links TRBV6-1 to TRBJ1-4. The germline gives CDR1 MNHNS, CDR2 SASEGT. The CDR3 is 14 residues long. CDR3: CASSLTGVSGKLFF.

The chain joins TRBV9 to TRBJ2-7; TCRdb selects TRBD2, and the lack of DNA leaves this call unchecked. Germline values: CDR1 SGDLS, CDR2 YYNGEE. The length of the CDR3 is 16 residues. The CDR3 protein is CASSVGPSSGSREQYF.

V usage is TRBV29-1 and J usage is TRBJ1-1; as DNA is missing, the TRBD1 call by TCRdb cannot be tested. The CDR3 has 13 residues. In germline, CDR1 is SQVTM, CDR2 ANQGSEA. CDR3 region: CSVEATANTEAFF.

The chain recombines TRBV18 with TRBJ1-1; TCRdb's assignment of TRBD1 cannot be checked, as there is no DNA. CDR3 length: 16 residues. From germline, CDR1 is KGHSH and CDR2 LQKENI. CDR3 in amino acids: CASSPPNRGLNTEAFF.

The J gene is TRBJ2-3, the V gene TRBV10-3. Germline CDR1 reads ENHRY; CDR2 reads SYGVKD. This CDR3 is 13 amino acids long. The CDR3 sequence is CAIKEDLTDTQYF.